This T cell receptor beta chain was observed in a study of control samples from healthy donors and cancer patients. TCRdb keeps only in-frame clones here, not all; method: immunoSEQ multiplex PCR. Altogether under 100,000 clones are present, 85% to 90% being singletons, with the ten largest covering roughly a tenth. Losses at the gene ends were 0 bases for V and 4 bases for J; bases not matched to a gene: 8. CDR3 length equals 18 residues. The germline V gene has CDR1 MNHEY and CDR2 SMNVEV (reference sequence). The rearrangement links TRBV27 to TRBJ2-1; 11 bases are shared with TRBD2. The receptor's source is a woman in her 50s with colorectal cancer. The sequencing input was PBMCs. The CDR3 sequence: CASSLSRTSGRSYNEQFF. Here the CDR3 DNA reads TGTGCCAGCAGTTTATCGCGGACTAGCGGGCGATCTTACAATGAGCAGTTCTTC.